This T cell receptor (beta chain) was identified during a study of T cells after posttransplantation cyclophosphamide. Repertoires were generated with immunoSEQ multiplex PCR, while TCRdb's copy carries only in-frame clones and drops some. The data show some 54,000 clones, roughly 94% seen once. CDR3 length equals 14 residues. Germline CDR1 is SGHTA and CDR2 is FQGNSA. Trimming cost V 7 bases and J 0 bases; bases outside gene matches: 5. The sample holds a few counts of this clone. The chain carries TRBV7-2 and TRBJ1-2, with TRBD1 identical over 7 bases. This sequence originates from a woman under 40 in good health and a related stem cell transplant donor. Sequences were obtained from PBMCs. Here the CDR3 DNA reads TGTGCCAGCACACAGGGGCCCTCTAACTATGGCTACACCTTC. As protein: CASTQGPSNYGYTF.